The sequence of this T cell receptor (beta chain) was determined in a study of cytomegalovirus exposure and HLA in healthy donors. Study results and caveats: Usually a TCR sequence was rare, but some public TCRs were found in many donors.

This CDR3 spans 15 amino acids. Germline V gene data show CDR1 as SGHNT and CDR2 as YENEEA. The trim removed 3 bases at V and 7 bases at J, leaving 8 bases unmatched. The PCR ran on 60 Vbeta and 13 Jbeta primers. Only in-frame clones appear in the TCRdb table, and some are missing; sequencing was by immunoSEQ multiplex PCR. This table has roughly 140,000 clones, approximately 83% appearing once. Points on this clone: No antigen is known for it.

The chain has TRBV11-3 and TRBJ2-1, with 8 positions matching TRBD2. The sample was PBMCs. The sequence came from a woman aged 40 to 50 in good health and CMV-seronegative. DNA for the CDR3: TGTGCCAGCAGCTTTTTAGCGGGGTCAAAGAATGAGCAGTTCTTC. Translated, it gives CASSFLAGSKNEQFF.